This entry lists 18 T cell receptor beta chains sequenced from one sample in a study of blood T cell repertoires in COVID-19. Profiled with immunoSEQ multiplex PCR; TCRdb holds only in-frame clones, not every one. The sample contains 100,000 to 150,000 clones, approximately 86% of which appear only once. Material: peripheral blood. All receptors come from a woman in her 70s with COVID-19, enrolled during active disease.

The CDR3 nucleotides are TGTGCCAGCGGGGGCCAACCCTACGAGCAGTACTTC. Translating it yields CASGGQPYEQYF. This chain joins TRBV12-3 or TRBV12-4 and TRBJ2-7; possible D gene TRBD1, 6 bases. This CDR3 contains 12 residues. V lost 8 bases, J lost 2 bases, and 10 bases lay in between.

This clone has just one count. The chain is built from TRBV2 and TRBJ2-1, with TRBD2 identical over 11 bases. Trimming removed 8 bases from V and 3 bases from J; junction bases left unmatched: 6. This CDR3 has 15 amino acids. Germline CDR1 and CDR2: SNHLY and FYNNEI. CDR3 loop: CASQIAGGNYNEQFF. The DNA for the CDR3 is TGTGCCAGCCAGATAGCGGGGGGGAACTACAATGAGCAGTTCTTC.

This chain links TRBV10-3 with TRBJ1-6; D is perhaps TRBD1 (6 bases). This CDR3 has 14 residues. V shed 6 bases and J shed 5 bases, with 11 bases lying between them. Germline V gene sequence: CDR1 ENHRY, CDR2 SYGVKD. The CDR3 spells CAIRTGRDNSPLHF. The CDR3, as DNA: TGTGCCATCAGAACAGGGCGCGATAATTCACCCCTCCACTTT.

This clone was seen a handful of times. CDR3: CASSLVIDNSPLHF. CDR3 sequence (DNA): TGCGCCAGCAGCTTGGTGATAGATAATTCACCCCTCCACTTT. J is TRBJ1-6 and V is TRBV5-1; D is unresolved. CDR1 and CDR2 from the germline V gene are SGHRS and YFSETQ. The CDR3 contains 14 residues. Deletions cut 0 bases from V and 5 bases from J, with 6 bases between.

This clone was detected only once. The V and J genes are TRBV7-9 and TRBJ2-1; possibly TRBD2 for D (7 bases). From germline, CDR1 is SEHNR and CDR2 FQNEAQ (reference sequence). The CDR3 has 18 amino acids. V lost 1 base and J 7 bases, leaving 23 bases between the germline ends. CDR3 amino acids: CASSLGIGGRLVDNEQFF. In nucleotides, the CDR3 is TGTGCCAGCAGCTTAGGGATCGGGGGGCGTTTGGTCGATAATGAGCAGTTCTTC. Supplemented by reference TRBV7-9 and TRBJ2-1, the full variable domain reads DTGVSQNPRHKITKRGQNVTFRCDPISEHNRLYWYRQTLGQGPEFLTYFQNEAQLEKSRLLSDRFSAERPKGSFSTLEIQRTEQGDSAMYLCASSLGIGGRLVDNEQFFGPGTRLTVL.

This chain links TRBV5-1 with TRBJ2-1, with 7 nucleotides matching TRBD1. The germline V gene has CDR1 SGHRS and CDR2 YFSETQ. This CDR3 has 15 amino acids. The V segment lost 4 bases and the J segment 0 bases; nucleotides outside the gene matches: 4. CDR3 region: CASSQTGNSYNEQFF. The CDR3 DNA sequence: TGCGCCAGCAGCCAGACAGGGAACTCCTACAATGAGCAGTTCTTC.

The chain has TRBV11-2 and TRBJ2-3; TRBD2 agrees at 10 bases. Germline CDR1 and CDR2: SGHAT and FQNNGV. After removal of 2 bases from V and 6 bases from J, the junction contained 8 bases not matched to a gene. The CDR3 consists of 16 residues. In DNA, the CDR3 is TGTGCCAGCAGCTTAATCAGCGGGGGGGCCGCGGATACGCAGTATTTT. Encoded protein: CASSLISGGAADTQYF. Variable domain in full (rest from reference TRBV11-2 and TRBJ2-3): EAGVAQSPRYKIIEKRQSVAFWCNPISGHATLYWYQQILGQGPKLLIQFQNNGVVDDSQLPKDRFSAERLKGVDSTLKIQPAKLEDSAVYLCASSLISGGAADTQYFGPGTRLTVL.

The count of this clone is one. The rearrangement joins TRBV4-1 to TRBJ2-1; TRBD2 matches at 7 bases. CDR1 MGHRA and CDR2 YSYEKL come from the germline V gene. This CDR3 spans 16 amino acids. The V segment lost 0 bases and the J segment 2 bases; nucleotides outside the gene matches: 4. CDR3 nucleotide sequence: TGCGCCAGCAGCCAAGATAATCGGGGGGCCTACAATGAGCAGTTCTTC. Encoded protein: CASSQDNRGAYNEQFF.

The V and J genes are TRBV28 and TRBJ2-7; 7 nucleotides line up with TRBD1. With 8 bases clipped from V and 1 base from J, the junction kept 11 bases outside the gene matches. Germline V gives CDR1 MDHEN, CDR2 SYDVKM. CDR3 size: 15 residues. CDR3 loop: CASGTPGGLSYEQYF. CDR3 DNA sequence: TGTGCCAGCGGCACCCCAGGGGGTCTTTCCTACGAGCAGTACTTC. The whole variable domain, remainder taken from reference TRBV28 and TRBJ2-7, is DVKVTQSSRYLVKRTGEKVFLECVQDMDHENMFWYRQDPGLGLRLIYFSYDVKMKEKGDIPEGYSVSREKKERFSLILESASTNQTSMYLCASGTPGGLSYEQYFGPGTRLTVT.

The J gene is TRBJ1-1, the V gene TRBV10-3; D remains unclear. Trimming pared 6 bases from V and 7 bases from J, leaving 12 bases between. In germline, CDR1 is ENHRY, CDR2 SYGVKD. The CDR3 is 12 amino acids. The CDR3 protein is CAISGSGDEAFF. The CDR3 coding sequence is TGTGCCATCAGCGGGAGCGGGGATGAAGCTTTCTTT.

J is TRBJ1-1 and V is TRBV10-3, with D perhaps TRBD1 (6 bases). Germline V gene data show CDR1 as ENHRY and CDR2 as SYGVKD. The CDR3 sequence is 13 residues long. V lost 5 bases to trimming and J lost 2 bases, with 9 bases between them. The CDR3 reads CAISWDTNTEAFF. In DNA, the CDR3 is TGTGCCATCAGTTGGGACACAAACACTGAAGCTTTCTTT.

This rearrangement joins TRBV3-1 (or the pseudogene TRBV3-2) to TRBJ2-7; the D gene is possibly TRBD1 (6 bases). V was pared by 6 bases and J by 6 bases, with 18 bases between. Germline V gives CDR1 LGHDT, CDR2 YNNKEL (reference sequence). This CDR3 comprises 14 residues. The CDR3 region is CASRGTGSSAEQYF. The CDR3 DNA reads TGTGCCAGCAGAGGAACAGGGTCATCCGCCGAGCAGTACTTC.

The J gene is TRBJ1-5, the V gene TRBV28; 10 nucleotides line up with TRBD1. Trimming took 4 bases from V and 5 from J; bases not matched to a gene: 8. Germline values: CDR1 MDHEN, CDR2 SYDVKM. The CDR3 loop spans 16 amino acids. The CDR3 DNA sequence: TGTGCCAGCAGTTCTCCCCCCGGGACAGGGGATCAGCCCCAGCATTTT. Translating gives CASSSPPGTGDQPQHF. The full variable domain, rest sourced from reference TRBV28 and TRBJ1-5, is DVKVTQSSRYLVKRTGEKVFLECVQDMDHENMFWYRQDPGLGLRLIYFSYDVKMKEKGDIPEGYSVSREKKERFSLILESASTNQTSMYLCASSSPPGTGDQPQHFGDGTRLSIL.

This chain joins TRBV19 and TRBJ1-4; the D gene is possibly TRBD1 (5 bases). The CDR3 contains 13 residues. Trimming took off 7 bases at V and 6 bases at J, with 12 bases between the two ends. Germline loops: CDR1 LNHDA, CDR2 SQIVND (reference sequence). The CDR3 sequence is CASTGRVYEKLFF. CDR3 nucleotides: TGTGCCAGTACGGGCAGGGTATATGAAAAACTGTTTTTT.

In this sample, this clone turned up once. CDR3 residues: CAWSVQWAGSSTDTQYF. CDR3 in DNA: TGTGCCTGGAGTGTACAGTGGGCGGGCTCTAGCACAGATACGCAGTATTTT. The gene calls are TRBV30 and TRBJ2-3; a possible D gene is TRBD2 (5 bases). CDR3 size: 17 residues. Trimming took off 0 bases at V and 0 bases at J, with 16 bases between the two ends. Germline assignment: CDR1 GTSNPN and CDR2 SVGIG (reference sequence).

J is TRBJ1-2 and V is TRBV11-2; 9 nucleotides agree with TRBD1. The trim removed 5 bases at V and 8 bases at J, leaving 6 bases unmatched. CDR1 is SGHAT and CDR2 is FQNNGV in the germline V gene. This CDR3 comprises 13 residues. The CDR3 loop reads CASSPGTGSGYTF. CDR3 sequence (DNA): TGTGCCAGCAGCCCCGGGACAGGGAGCGGCTACACCTTC. Supplemented by reference TRBV11-2 and TRBJ1-2, the full variable domain reads EAGVAQSPRYKIIEKRQSVAFWCNPISGHATLYWYQQILGQGPKLLIQFQNNGVVDDSQLPKDRFSAERLKGVDSTLKIQPAKLEDSAVYLCASSPGTGSGYTFGSGTRLTVV.

This clone was counted a few times. The chain links TRBV5-4 to TRBJ1-1; the match to TRBD1 covers 7 bases. The CDR3 contains 14 residues. CDR1 is SGHNT and CDR2 is YYREEE in the germline V gene (reference sequence). Germline trimming cut 1 base from V and 0 bases from J; bases unmatched to any gene: 0. CDR3 coding DNA: TGTGCCAGCAGCTTGCAGGGGGTGAACACTGAAGCTTTCTTT. Its translation: CASSLQGVNTEAFF.

The chain is built from TRBV2 and TRBJ2-2, with 12 bases fitting TRBD2. V shed 6 bases and J 0 bases; nucleotides not matched to a gene: 5. The CDR3 spans 17 residues. Germline CDR1 and CDR2: SNHLY and FYNNEI. The CDR3 protein is CASRTTSGGANTGELFF. The CDR3 region has the DNA TGTGCCAGCAGAACGACTAGCGGGGGTGCGAACACCGGGGAGCTGTTTTTT.